Listed here is a single T cell receptor (beta chain). V lost 7 bases and J 5 bases, leaving 8 bases between the germline ends. The CDR3 has 11 amino acids. Germline loops: CDR1 MDHEN, CDR2 SYDVKM. As processed by the authors: By means of reference gene primer amplification, nucleated cell counts were estimated. The data were produced by immunoSEQ multiplex PCR, yet TCRdb's version contains in-frame clones alone and is incomplete. The D gene and trimming were derived from the DNA, and the V and J assignments and clone size from that table. The table has around 140,000 clones, roughly nine tenths seen once. This record comes from a study of blood T cell repertoires in COVID-19.

Sequenced sample: peripheral blood. The source is a young man with COVID-19, enrolled during active disease. The chain has TRBV28 and TRBJ1-2; unclear D gene. The CDR3 DNA sequence: TGTGCCAGCAATCGGGGATATGGCTACACCTTC. This gives the protein CASNRGYGYTF.